Each of the 20 T cell receptor beta chains below was sequenced from the same sample in a study of blood T cell repertoires in COVID-19. Sequencing was performed with immunoSEQ multiplex PCR; in TCRdb, only in-frame clones are kept and a portion is missing. The sample lists about 270,000 clones, around 93% occurring once. Sequenced material: PBMCs or T cells enriched from blood (not recorded which). Source of these receptors: a man between 40 and 49 years old who had been exposed to COVID-19.

This clone was seen a single time. This chain links TRBV5-1 with TRBJ2-1, with TRBD2 identical over 10 bases. The germline CDR1 and CDR2 sequences are SGHRS and YFSETQ. V shed 4 bases and J 10 bases; nucleotides not matched to a gene: 8. The CDR3 spans 14 residues. The CDR3: CASSRIAGGEEQFF. For the CDR3, the DNA is TGCGCCAGCAGCCGGATAGCGGGAGGCGAGGAGCAGTTCTTC.

This chain joins TRBV7-9 and TRBJ2-1; 7 bases are a match to TRBD1. Per the germline V gene, CDR1 is SEHNR and CDR2 is FQNEAQ (reference sequence). The length of the CDR3 is 15 residues. V shed 5 bases and J 5 bases; nucleotides not matched to a gene: 9. The CDR3: CASSQTGPIDNEQFF. CDR3 in DNA: TGTGCCAGCAGCCAGACAGGGCCTATAGACAATGAGCAGTTCTTC.

This clone showed up just once. The V call is TRBV5-1, the J call TRBJ2-3; TRBD2 matches at 7 bases. The CDR3 consists of 15 residues. The germline CDR1 and CDR2 sequences are SGHRS and YFSETQ. V trimming: 4 bases; J trimming: 6 bases; junction bases outside the gene matches: 11. The DNA for the CDR3 is TGCGCCAGCAGCCGCCTAGCGGACCCTTTGGATACGCAGTATTTT. It yields the protein CASSRLADPLDTQYF.

This clone occurred once. The chain joins TRBV28 to TRBJ1-5; D unresolved. The germline gives CDR1 MDHEN, CDR2 SYDVKM. The CDR3 has 12 amino acids. V dropped 3 bases and J dropped 7 bases, with 7 bases sitting between them. The CDR3 is CASSLLSQPQHF. In nucleotides, the CDR3 is TGTGCCAGCAGTTTGTTAAGCCAGCCCCAGCATTTT. Complete variable domain (other parts from reference TRBV28 and TRBJ1-5): DVKVTQSSRYLVKRTGEKVFLECVQDMDHENMFWYRQDPGLGLRLIYFSYDVKMKEKGDIPEGYSVSREKKERFSLILESASTNQTSMYLCASSLLSQPQHFGDGTRLSIL.

The chain is built from TRBV10-2 and TRBJ2-5; tentatively, D is TRBD2 (6 bases). CDR3 length equals 16 residues. CDR1 is WSHSY, CDR2 SAAADI, per germline. Deletions cut 7 bases from V and 1 base from J, with 19 bases between. The CDR3 DNA sequence: TGCGCCAGCATGTTATCCGGGGGAACACTCCAAGAGACCCAGTACTTC. Encoded protein: CASMLSGGTLQETQYF.

CDR3 in amino acids: CASSPLAAGGTDTQYF. The CDR3 coding sequence is TGTGCCAGCAGCCCTTTGGCAGCGGGAGGCACAGATACGCAGTATTTT. The rearrangement uses TRBV4-2 and TRBJ2-3; 8 nucleotides agree with TRBD2. With 4 bases clipped from V and 1 base from J, the junction kept 7 bases outside the gene matches. The germline V gene has CDR1 LGHNA and CDR2 YNFKEQ. CDR3 length: 16 amino acids.

The chain employs TRBV27 and TRBJ2-2; tentative D call: TRBD2 (6 bases). This CDR3 is built from 19 residues. Trimming left V 7 bases short and J 0 bases short, with 24 bases between. CDR1 MNHEY and CDR2 SMNVEV come from the germline V gene (reference sequence). CDR3 coding DNA: TGTGCCAGCACCTCCTACCACCCTCGACTAGGGTCGAACACCGGGGAGCTGTTTTTT. Translated, it gives CASTSYHPRLGSNTGELFF.

The chain recombines TRBV9 with TRBJ1-4, with a weak D call TRBD1 (5 bases). The CDR3 length is 15 residues. The germline gives CDR1 SGDLS, CDR2 YYNGEE. V lost 1 base and J lost 5, with 12 bases in between. CDR3 region: CASSVWGGSNEKLFF. The DNA of the CDR3 is TGTGCCAGCAGCGTATGGGGGGGATCGAATGAAAAACTGTTTTTT.

The chain joins TRBV18 to TRBJ2-2; D is perhaps TRBD1 (5 bases). The germline CDR1 and CDR2 sequences are KGHSH and LQKENI. Trimming took off 1 base at V and 3 bases at J, with 12 bases between the two ends. The CDR3 is 16 amino acids. CDR3 protein: CASSPRQGGDTGELFF. CDR3 in DNA: TGTGCCAGCTCACCACGGCAGGGTGGGGACACCGGGGAGCTGTTTTTT.

The chain joins TRBV19 to TRBJ1-2; possible D gene TRBD1, 5 bases. CDR3 length equals 18 residues. The germline CDR1 and CDR2 sequences are LNHDA and SQIVND (reference sequence). The V gene lost 3 bases and the J gene lost 0 bases, with 20 bases spanning the gap. CDR3 sequence reads: CASSIPTWRQPTNYGYTF. The CDR3 DNA follows: TGTGCCAGTAGTATCCCAACCTGGAGACAGCCGACTAACTATGGCTACACCTTC.

V is TRBV28 and J is TRBJ2-7; no firm D call. The germline gives CDR1 MDHEN, CDR2 SYDVKM. The CDR3 length is 15 residues. Trimming removed 1 base from V and 0 bases from J, with 10 bases in between. The CDR3, as DNA: TGTGCCAGCAGTTTATCCGGGTTGAGCTCCTACGAGCAGTACTTC. It codes for CASSLSGLSSYEQYF.

CDR3 protein: CASSLDRGEQYF. The CDR3, as DNA: TGCGCCAGCAGCTTGGACAGGGGCGAGCAGTACTTC. The chain recombines TRBV5-1 with TRBJ2-7, with TRBD1 matching 7 bases. Germline-derived CDR1 and CDR2 are SGHRS and YFSETQ. The J segment lost 6 bases and the V segment lost 0 bases, leaving 0 bases of the junction unmatched. The CDR3 is 12 amino acids.

The V call is TRBV11-2, the J call TRBJ1-2; 8 nucleotides match TRBD1. Germline trimming cut 8 bases from V and 7 bases from J; bases unmatched to any gene: 9. Germline CDR1 is SGHAT and CDR2 is FQNNGV. This CDR3 has 13 amino acids. The CDR3 loop is CASRTDREGGYTF. For the CDR3, the DNA is TGTGCCAGCCGCACGGACAGGGAGGGTGGCTACACCTTC.

Turning to this clone: A junction end diverges from the germline sequence, so it may reflect a read error. The chain has TRBV7-7 and TRBJ2-1, with 10 bases identical to TRBD1. Germline V lookup: CDR1 SSHAT, CDR2 FNYEAQ (reference sequence). The CDR3 has 16 residues. CDR3 region: CASSLALGQGTHEQFF. CDR3 sequence (DNA): TGTGCTAGCAGCTTAGCGCTGGGACAGGGGACCCATGAGCAGTTCTTC.

This clone was found once. The rearrangement joins TRBV29-1 to TRBJ2-1; tentative D call: TRBD2 (5 bases). V was trimmed by 2 bases and J by 9 bases, leaving 8 bases between them. This CDR3 has 11 residues. From germline, CDR1 is SQVTM and CDR2 ANQGSEA. The CDR3 spells CSVERAVEQFF. Here the CDR3 DNA reads TGCAGCGTTGAACGAGCGGTTGAGCAGTTCTTC.

This clone was counted between two and nine times. V usage is TRBV10-3 and J usage is TRBJ2-7; the match to TRBD1 covers 7 bases. Trimming at V came to 0 bases and at J to 6 bases, leaving 2 bases not matched to a gene. Germline V CDR1 and CDR2: ENHRY, SYGVKD. CDR3 length: 13 residues. This CDR3 reads CAISESDRAEQYF. In nucleotides, the CDR3 is TGTGCCATCAGTGAGTCAGACAGGGCCGAGCAGTACTTC.

The sample holds a few counts of this clone. The chain links TRBV28 to TRBJ2-2; 10 positions match TRBD1. Trimming at V came to 5 bases and at J to 2 bases, leaving 11 bases not matched to a gene. CDR1 is MDHEN and CDR2 is SYDVKM in the germline V gene. This CDR3 has 18 residues. Here the CDR3 DNA reads TGTGCCAGCAGTGCAATATTGGGGACAGGGGATAACACCGGGGAGCTGTTTTTT. Its protein product is CASSAILGTGDNTGELFF.

This sequence joins TRBV7-9 and TRBJ2-7; D possibly corresponds to TRBD2 (6 bases). CDR3 size: 14 residues. The germline gives CDR1 SEHNR, CDR2 FQNEAQ (reference sequence). V lost 3 bases and J 2 bases, leaving 11 bases between the germline ends. The CDR3 region has the DNA TGTGCCAGCAGCTTGGAGGGCTCCACCTACGAGCAGTACTTC. It yields the protein CASSLEGSTYEQYF.

This sequence joins TRBV6-5 and TRBJ1-1; D is possibly TRBD1 (5 bases). Germline values: CDR1 MNHEY, CDR2 SVGAGI. The ends were cut back, 0 bases at V and 8 bases at J, with 13 bases in the middle. The CDR3 is 14 residues long. The CDR3 nucleotides are TGTGCCAGCAGTTACTCTCCAGGGCAGTCGGAAGCTTTCTTT. Amino acids: CASSYSPGQSEAFF.

The J gene is TRBJ1-1, the V gene TRBV28; tentatively, D is TRBD1 (6 bases). Germline CDR1 MDHEN, CDR2 SYDVKM. V was shortened by 5 bases and J by 0 bases, with 16 bases between the two germline ends. This CDR3 has 16 residues. CDR3 nucleotides: TGTGCCAGCAGTCCCCTCGGGGGGGCTTTGAACACTGAAGCTTTCTTT. Translated, it gives CASSPLGGALNTEAFF.